The 29 T cell receptor beta chains below all came from one sample that was sequenced in a study of identical twins. TCRdb re-called the 5' RACE reads through MiXCR, storing one row per CDR3 protein. The table has a few hundred thousand distinct CDR3 sequences, 10% to 15% seen once. This same sample was also part of a study on yellow fever vaccine responses in identical twins.

The material sequenced was memory (CD45RO+) T cells sorted from blood. The origin of the receptors is a woman younger than 30 in good health.

This clonotype was detected only a few times. This chain's CDR3 is CASSPTGESVLREGQYF. In DNA, the CDR3 is TGCGCCAGCAGCCCTACAGGGGAGTCGGTGTTGCGGGAGGGCCAGTATTTT. The rearrangement joins TRBV5-1 to TRBJ2-3; the match to TRBD2 covers 9 bases. Germline V gene lookup returns CDR1 SGHRS and CDR2 YFSETQ. The length of the CDR3 is 17 residues. V lost 4 bases to trimming and J lost 12 bases; unmatched junction nucleotides: 21.

This clonotype was found many times. The chain has TRBV29-1 and TRBJ2-3; D is ambiguous. The CDR3 consists of 15 residues. Germline CDR1 reads SQVTM; CDR2 reads ANQGSEA. Trimming cost V 6 bases and J 6 bases, with 22 bases left between them. CDR3 nucleotide sequence: TGCAGCGTCGCCGTTCCTTCAGTGGATTTTGATACGCAGTATTTT. As protein: CSVAVPSVDFDTQYF.

This clonotype was seen repeatedly, ten times or more. The rearrangement joins TRBV20-1 to TRBJ2-1; the match to TRBD2 covers 9 bases. Germline V gene data show CDR1 as DFQATT and CDR2 as SNEGSKA (reference sequence). V gave up 3 bases and J gave up 3 bases; unmatched junction bases: 9. The CDR3 is made up of 16 amino acids. The CDR3 bases are TGCAGTGCTAGGCCGGATAGCGGGAGAGTCTACAATGAGCAGTTCTTC. Its translation is CSARPDSGRVYNEQFF.

The chain has TRBV7-9 and TRBJ2-1; 12 bases are a match to TRBD2. Germline V gene lookup returns CDR1 SEHNR and CDR2 FQNEAQ (reference sequence). Trimming cost V 3 bases and J 9 bases; bases outside gene matches: 6. This CDR3 contains 15 residues. CDR3 bases: TGTGCCAGCAGCTTCCTAGCGGGGGGGCGCAGTGAGCAGTTCTTC. Its protein product is CASSFLAGGRSEQFF.

The chain carries TRBV6-1 and TRBJ2-7; 8 nucleotides align to TRBD1. The CDR3 spans 15 residues. With 1 base clipped from V and 2 bases from J, the junction kept 4 bases outside the gene matches. Germline V gives CDR1 MNHNS, CDR2 SASEGT. CDR3 protein: CASSEVIQGAYEQYF. The CDR3 coding sequence is TGTGCCAGCAGTGAAGTGATACAGGGGGCCTACGAGCAGTACTTC.

V is TRBV6-4 and J is TRBJ2-3, with 8 bases aligning to TRBD2. Germline-derived CDR1 and CDR2 are MRHNA and SNTAGT. After removal of 3 bases from V and 1 base from J, the junction contained 0 bases not matched to a gene. This CDR3 has 14 residues. This CDR3 is CASSERGGTDTQYF. CDR3 DNA sequence: TGTGCCAGCAGTGAGCGGGGGGGCACAGATACGCAGTATTTT.

This clonotype came up a few times. The V gene is TRBV7-8, the J gene TRBJ2-7, with D possibly being TRBD1 (6 bases). This CDR3 region has 16 residues. Germline CDR1 and CDR2: SGHVS and FQNEAQ. The V and J ends lost 4 bases and 1 base respectively, with 17 bases between them. The DNA for the CDR3 is TGTGCCAGCAGCTCGCAACAGGGTACATTTTCCTACGAGCAGTACTTC. Amino acid sequence: CASSSQQGTFSYEQYF.

Points on this clonotype: The junction departs from the called germline gene at one end, perhaps through a read error. The genes are TRBV10-1 and TRBJ2-3; D not certain. This CDR3 comprises 12 residues. CDR1 is WNHNN, CDR2 SYGVQD, per germline (reference sequence). The CDR3 sequence is CASSPDQDTQYF. The CDR3 nucleotides are TGTGCCAGCAGTCCCGACCAAGATACGCAGTATTTT.

The chain has TRBV20-1 and TRBJ2-7; 8 nucleotides match TRBD1. There are 16 residues in the CDR3. V dropped 0 bases and J dropped 1; count of bases not matched to a gene: 8. Germline CDR1 DFQATT, CDR2 SNEGSKA (reference sequence). Here the CDR3 reads CSARDQETGESYEQYF. The CDR3 bases are TGCAGTGCTAGAGATCAAGAGACAGGGGAGTCCTACGAGCAGTACTTC.

This clonotype has a single count. The rearrangement links TRBV11-3 to TRBJ2-2, with 10 bases fitting TRBD2. This CDR3 region has 16 residues. Germline lookup yields CDR1 SGHNT and CDR2 YENEEA. The V and J ends lost 4 bases and 8 bases, in that order; junction bases with no gene match: 10. The CDR3 here is CASSSGTSETEGELFF. CDR3 DNA sequence: TGTGCCAGCAGCTCCGGGACTAGCGAAACGGAAGGGGAGCTGTTTTTT.

This clonotype was counted at least ten times. This sequence joins TRBV12-3 or TRBV12-4 and TRBJ1-1; a weak D match, TRBD1 (5 bases). The germline V and J ends were trimmed by 7 bases and 3 bases, with 18 bases remaining between them. This CDR3 is built from 15 residues. The CDR3 DNA sequence: TGTGCCAGCACCCTTGGCCGGGACGGATACACTGAAGCTTTCTTT. Its translation is CASTLGRDGYTEAFF.

This clonotype was seen a handful of times. V is TRBV5-1 and J is TRBJ2-5; 13 nucleotides line up with TRBD2. The CDR3 covers 17 residues. V shed 5 bases, J shed 1 base, and the junction held 8 bases outside the gene matches. Germline CDR1 reads SGHRS; CDR2 reads YFSETQ. This CDR3 is CASRTGLAGVRQETQYF. The CDR3 nucleotides read TGCGCCAGCAGAACTGGACTAGCGGGGGTCCGCCAAGAGACCCAGTACTTC.

This clonotype was counted a few times. The chain is built from TRBV12-3 or TRBV12-4 and TRBJ2-4; 11 bases match TRBD1. J was trimmed by 2 bases and V by 5 bases; bases with no gene match: 2. The CDR3 runs 15 residues. CDR3 in amino acids: CASSGTGGSKNIQYF. The CDR3 DNA sequence: TGTGCCAGCAGTGGGACAGGGGGATCCAAAAACATTCAGTACTTC.

This clonotype has only a few counts. The rearrangement links TRBV5-6 to TRBJ2-7; TRBD2 matches 10 bases. With V trimmed by 3 bases and J by 5 bases, 14 bases remained unmatched. Germline V gene sequence: CDR1 SGHDT, CDR2 YYEEEE. This CDR3 has 17 amino acids. CDR3 nucleotide sequence: TGTGCCAGCAGCTCACCGGGGGCTAGCGGGAGCAGGGACGAGCAGTACTTC. It specifies CASSSPGASGSRDEQYF.

This clonotype was recorded at least ten times. The rearrangement links TRBV7-8 to TRBJ2-2; TRBD1 matches 8 bases. Germline values: CDR1 SGHVS, CDR2 FQNEAQ. CDR3 size: 15 residues. V was clipped by 5 bases and J by 6 bases; unmatched bases: 8. The CDR3 region has the DNA TGTGCCAGCAGCCGACAGGGGATTATCTCCGGGGAGCTGTTTTTT. As protein: CASSRQGIISGELFF.

This chain links TRBV7-2 with TRBJ2-5; D is unresolved. The germline V gene encodes CDR1 SGHTA and CDR2 FQGNSA. Trimming cost V 5 bases and J 4 bases, with 14 bases left between them. This CDR3 has 14 amino acids. In DNA, the CDR3 is TGTGCCAGCAGCCAGGCATCACGGCGAGAGACCCAGTACTTC. This sequence encodes CASSQASRRETQYF.

This clonotype has just a few counts. The gene calls are TRBV3-1 and TRBJ2-7; D not certain. The CDR3 contains 13 residues. From germline, CDR1 is LGHDT and CDR2 YNNKEL (reference sequence). Trimming pared 5 bases from V and 0 bases from J, leaving 8 bases between. DNA of the CDR3: TGTGCCAGCAGCGCCAGAGCCTCCTACGAGCAGTACTTC. Translating gives CASSARASYEQYF.

The J gene is TRBJ2-7, the V gene TRBV5-1, with 13 positions matching TRBD2. This CDR3 contains 18 residues. Germline CDR1 and CDR2: SGHRS and YFSETQ. Unmatched junction bases numbered 13, after V lost 4 bases and J lost 3 bases. CDR3 sequence reads: CASSPRTSGRSSYYEQYF. The CDR3 DNA reads TGCGCCAGCAGCCCACGGACTAGCGGGAGATCCTCCTACTACGAGCAGTACTTC. Variable domain in full (rest from reference TRBV5-1 and TRBJ2-7): KAGVTQTPRYLIKTRGQQVTLSCSPISGHRSVSWYQQTPGQGLQFLFEYFSETQRNKGNFPGRFSGRQFSNSRSEMNVSTLELGDSALYLCASSPRTSGRSSYYEQYFGPGTRLTVT.

This clonotype was detected a few times. The chain couples TRBV21-1 to TRBJ2-7; TRBD2, the table's D call, lacks a check against the DNA. TRBV21-1 is tagged as a pseudogene. This CDR3 spans 17 amino acids. CDR3 sequence reads: CASSTETSGEFPYEQYF. The CDR3 coding sequence is TGTGCCAGCAGCACTGAGACTAGCGGAGAATTCCCCTACGAGCAGTACTTC.

The chain couples TRBV12-3 or TRBV12-4 to TRBJ2-1, with TRBD1 identical over 8 bases. The trim removed 2 bases at V and 2 bases at J, leaving 5 bases unmatched. The CDR3 consists of 16 residues. DNA for the CDR3: TGTGCCAGCAGTTTACGCGCGGGACAGGCCTACAATGAGCAGTTCTTC. Residues: CASSLRAGQAYNEQFF.

The V gene is TRBV11-2, the J gene TRBJ2-5, with TRBD2 as a possible D gene (6 bases). Germline V gene sequence: CDR1 SGHAT, CDR2 FQNNGV. CDR3 size: 15 residues. Trimming pared 1 base from V and 3 bases from J, leaving 12 bases between. The CDR3 DNA follows: TGTGCCAGCAGCTTAGGAACTAGCCCTAAAGAGACCCAGTACTTC. Its translation: CASSLGTSPKETQYF.

Concerning this clonotype: At one end the junction does not follow the germline gene, possibly because of a read error. The rearrangement joins TRBV28 to TRBJ2-1; 16 bases are a match to TRBD2. The V gene's germline CDR1 is MDHEN and CDR2 SYDVKM. The CDR3 consists of 17 residues. In DNA, the CDR3 is TGTGCCAGCAGTTTCTCCGGGACTAGCGGGAGGGCACTTGAGCTGTTCTTC. Amino acid sequence: CASSFSGTSGRALELFF.

This clonotype was observed at least ten times. This sequence joins TRBV5-1 and TRBJ2-3; no definite D call. Germline CDR1 is SGHRS and CDR2 is YFSETQ. V was trimmed by 0 bases and J by 5 bases, leaving 10 bases between them. The CDR3 is 14 amino acids. This CDR3 is CASSLGRVEDTQYF. In nucleotides, the CDR3 is TGCGCCAGCAGCTTGGGAAGGGTGGAAGATACGCAGTATTTT. The whole variable domain, remainder taken from reference TRBV5-1 and TRBJ2-3, is KAGVTQTPRYLIKTRGQQVTLSCSPISGHRSVSWYQQTPGQGLQFLFEYFSETQRNKGNFPGRFSGRQFSNSRSEMNVSTLELGDSALYLCASSLGRVEDTQYFGPGTRLTVL.

There are many counts of this clonotype. The chain is built from TRBV20-1 and TRBJ2-1; D is perhaps TRBD2 (5 bases). Germline V CDR1 and CDR2: DFQATT, SNEGSKA (reference sequence). Between the trimmed V and J ends, which lost 3 bases and 5 bases, there was a span of 14 bases. This CDR3 has 14 residues. The CDR3 here is CSARTSGIDNEQFF. The CDR3 DNA sequence: TGCAGTGCTAGGACCAGCGGCATTGACAATGAGCAGTTCTTC.

The chain is built from TRBV3-1 and TRBJ2-1, with 9 bases matching TRBD1. The V segment lost 0 bases and the J segment 7 bases; nucleotides outside the gene matches: 7. CDR1 and CDR2 from the germline V gene are LGHDT and YNNKEL (reference sequence). There are 16 residues in the CDR3. CDR3 coding DNA: TGTGCCAGCAGCCAAGACGGGACAGGGTGGGGAAATGAGCAGTTCTTC. Its translation: CASSQDGTGWGNEQFF.

This clonotype was seen more than once but under ten times. The rearrangement links TRBV5-6 to TRBJ2-7; D is uncertain. Trimming pared 2 bases from V and 2 bases from J, leaving 17 bases between. The CDR3 spans 16 residues. CDR1 SGHDT and CDR2 YYEEEE come from the germline V gene. The chain's CDR3 is CASSFRRYEQAYEQYF. The DNA of the CDR3 is TGTGCCAGCAGCTTCAGACGATACGAACAAGCCTACGAGCAGTACTTC.

This clonotype has only a few counts. This chain connects TRBV4-2 to TRBJ1-6, with unresolved D. This CDR3 region has 16 residues. Trimming shortened V by 0 bases and J by 5 bases, and 11 bases separated the two germline ends. CDR1 is LGHNA, CDR2 YNFKEQ, per germline. CDR3 residues: CASSQDYRENNSPLHF. The CDR3 DNA reads TGTGCCAGCAGCCAAGACTACCGGGAAAATAATTCACCCCTCCACTTT.

This clonotype has a handful of counts. This chain joins TRBV4-3 and TRBJ2-1; D is unresolved. Between the trimmed V and J ends, which lost 0 bases and 0 bases, there was a span of 9 bases. Germline CDR1 LGHNA, CDR2 YSLEER. The CDR3 consists of 16 residues. The CDR3 DNA reads as TGCGCCAGCAGCCAAGATTCGGAGAGCTCCTACAATGAGCAGTTCTTC. Its translation: CASSQDSESSYNEQFF.

V is TRBV28 and J is TRBJ2-3; D remains ambiguous. This CDR3 is 11 amino acids long. The V end was cut by 8 bases, the J end by 7 bases, with 10 bases between. Germline V gene sequence: CDR1 MDHEN, CDR2 SYDVKM. The CDR3 spells CASESGYTQYF. The CDR3 DNA reads TGTGCCAGCGAAAGTGGGTATACGCAGTATTTT.